This T cell receptor beta chain emerged from a study of shared T cell receptors in the human thymus. This table comes from immunoSEQ multiplex PCR, and its TCRdb copy is limited to in-frame clones, with some not included. The data contain approximately 490,000 clones, about four fifths of them singletons. There are 15 residues in the CDR3. V gave up 4 bases and J gave up 2 bases, with 17 bases separating them. Germline CDR1 GTSNPN, CDR2 SVGIG (reference sequence). This same sample was also part of a study on human thymus T cells. That paper notes: The donors were infants in Finland with congenital heart defects, otherwise immunologically healthy. The thymus tissue came from resections taken during corrective heart surgery. Biased V and J segment usage appeared in thymus and peripheral blood. Overlap was high between thymic repertoires from unrelated individuals, as reported in related research.

The source is a boy younger than two with a congenital heart defect. Specimen: thymocytes. The rearrangement uses TRBV30 and TRBJ1-2; tentatively, D is TRBD1 (5 bases). The CDR3 region is CAWTPHRLSNYGYTF. The CDR3 bases are TGTGCCTGGACCCCTCACAGGCTATCCAACTATGGCTACACCTTC. Together with reference TRBV30 and TRBJ1-2, the CDR3 gives the full variable domain: SQTIHQWPATLVQPVGSPLSLECTVEGTSNPNLYWYRQAAGRGLQLLFYSVGIGQISSEVPQNLSASRPQDRQFILSSKKLLLSDSGFYLCAWTPHRLSNYGYTFGSGTRLTVV.